The source of this TCR beta chain is a study of blood T cells in healthy people across ages. Study-wide results and limits: In long-lived donors, naive CD4+ cell counts and diversity exceeded those of aged donors.

Trimming took 3 bases from V and 2 from J, leaving 19 bases between them. Germline CDR1 and CDR2: SGHTA and FQGNSA. The CDR3 is 17 amino acids. As regards this clonotype: Its antigen is unknown.

With a J-beta primer mix and a sample-barcoded 5' primer, a second PCR ran about 7 to 12 cycles. Per-sample output comprised a minimum of 2.5 million paired-end reads containing CDR3. Using its own MiXCR run on the 5' RACE reads, TCRdb lists one record per CDR3 protein. Here the sample spans 1.5 million or so distinct CDR3 sequences, around 42% being singletons. Sequenced: blood. The genes are TRBV7-2 and TRBJ2-5, with no clear D. The sequence was collected from a woman under 30 in good health. The CDR3 DNA reads TGTGCCAGCAGCTTTATCGGCCAAACAAAGATACAAGAGACCCAGTACTTC. Protein: CASSFIGQTKIQETQYF.